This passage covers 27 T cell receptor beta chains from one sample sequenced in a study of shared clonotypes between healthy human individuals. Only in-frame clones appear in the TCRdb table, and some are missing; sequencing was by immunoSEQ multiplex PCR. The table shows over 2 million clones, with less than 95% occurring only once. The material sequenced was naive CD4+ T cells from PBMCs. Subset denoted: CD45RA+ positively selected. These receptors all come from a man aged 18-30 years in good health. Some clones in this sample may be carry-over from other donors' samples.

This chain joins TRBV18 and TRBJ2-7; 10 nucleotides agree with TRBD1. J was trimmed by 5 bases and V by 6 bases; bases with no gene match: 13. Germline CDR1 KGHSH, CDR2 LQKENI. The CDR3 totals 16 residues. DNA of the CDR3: TGTGCCAGCTCCCCTTTCTCGACAGGGGGCTACCACGAGCAGTACTTC. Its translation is CASSPFSTGGYHEQYF.

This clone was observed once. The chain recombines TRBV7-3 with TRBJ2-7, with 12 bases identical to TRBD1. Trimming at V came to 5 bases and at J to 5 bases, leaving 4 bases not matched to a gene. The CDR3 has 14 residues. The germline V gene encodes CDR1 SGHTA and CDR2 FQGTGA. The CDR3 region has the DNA TGTGCCAGCAGCCCCGGGACAGGGGGCAACGAGCAGTACTTC. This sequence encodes CASSPGTGGNEQYF.

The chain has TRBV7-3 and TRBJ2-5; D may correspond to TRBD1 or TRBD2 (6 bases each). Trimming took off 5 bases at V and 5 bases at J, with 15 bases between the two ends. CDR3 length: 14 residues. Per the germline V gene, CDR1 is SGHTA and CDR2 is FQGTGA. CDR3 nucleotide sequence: TGTGCCAGCAGCCAAGGAGGGGGGTCCGAGACCCAGTACTTC. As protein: CASSQGGGSETQYF.

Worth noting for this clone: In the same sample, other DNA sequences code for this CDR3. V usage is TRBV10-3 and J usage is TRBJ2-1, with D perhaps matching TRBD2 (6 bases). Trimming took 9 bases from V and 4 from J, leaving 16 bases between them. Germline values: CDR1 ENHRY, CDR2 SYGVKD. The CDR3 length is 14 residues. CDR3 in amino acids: CAISPTSGYNEQFF. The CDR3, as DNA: TGTGCCATTAGTCCGACTAGTGGGTACAATGAGCAGTTCTTC.

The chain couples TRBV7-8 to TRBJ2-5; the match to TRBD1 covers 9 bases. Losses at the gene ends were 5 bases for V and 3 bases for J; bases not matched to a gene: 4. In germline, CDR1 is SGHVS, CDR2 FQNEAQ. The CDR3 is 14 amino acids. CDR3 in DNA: TGTGCCAGCAGCATAAGACAGGGGGAAGAGACCCAGTACTTC. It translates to CASSIRQGEETQYF.

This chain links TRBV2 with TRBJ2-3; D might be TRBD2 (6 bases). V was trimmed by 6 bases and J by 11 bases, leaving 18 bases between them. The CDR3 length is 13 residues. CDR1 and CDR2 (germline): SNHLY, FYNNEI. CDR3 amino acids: CASRREGPGEQYF. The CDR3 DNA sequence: TGTGCCAGCAGAAGAGAGGGTCCGGGGGAGCAGTATTTT. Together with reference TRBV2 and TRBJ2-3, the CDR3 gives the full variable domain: EPEVTQTPSHQVTQMGQEVILRCVPISNHLYFYWYRQILGQKVEFLVSFYNNEISEKSEIFDDQFSVERPDGSNFTLKIRSTKLEDSAMYFCASRREGPGEQYFGPGTRLTVL.

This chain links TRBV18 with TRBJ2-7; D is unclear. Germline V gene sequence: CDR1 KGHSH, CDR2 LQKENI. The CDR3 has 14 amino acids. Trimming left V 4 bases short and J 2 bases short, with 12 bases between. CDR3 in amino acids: CASSLAGDTYEQYF. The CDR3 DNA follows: TGTGCCAGCTCACTGGCTGGAGATACCTACGAGCAGTACTTC.

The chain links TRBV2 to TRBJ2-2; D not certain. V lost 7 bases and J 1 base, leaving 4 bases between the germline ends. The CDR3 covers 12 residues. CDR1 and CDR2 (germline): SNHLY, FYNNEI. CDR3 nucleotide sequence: TGTGCCAGCAAACAGAACACCGGGGAGCTGTTTTTT. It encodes CASKQNTGELFF. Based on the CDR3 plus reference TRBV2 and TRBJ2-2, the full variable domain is EPEVTQTPSHQVTQMGQEVILRCVPISNHLYFYWYRQILGQKVEFLVSFYNNEISEKSEIFDDQFSVERPDGSNFTLKIRSTKLEDSAMYFCASKQNTGELFFGEGSRLTVL.

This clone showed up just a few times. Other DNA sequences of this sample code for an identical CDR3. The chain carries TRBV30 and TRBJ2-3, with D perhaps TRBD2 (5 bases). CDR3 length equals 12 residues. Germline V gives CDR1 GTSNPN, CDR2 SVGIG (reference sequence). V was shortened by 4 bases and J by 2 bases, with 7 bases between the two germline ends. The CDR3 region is CAWTGDTDTQYF. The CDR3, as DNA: TGTGCCTGGACCGGGGACACAGATACGCAGTATTTT.

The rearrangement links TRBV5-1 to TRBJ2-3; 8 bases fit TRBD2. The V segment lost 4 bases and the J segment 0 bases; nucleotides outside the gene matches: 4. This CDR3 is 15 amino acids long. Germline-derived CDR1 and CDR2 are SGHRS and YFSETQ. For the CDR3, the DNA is TGCGCCAGCAGCAAGACTAGCGACAGCACAGATACGCAGTATTTT. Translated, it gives CASSKTSDSTDTQYF.

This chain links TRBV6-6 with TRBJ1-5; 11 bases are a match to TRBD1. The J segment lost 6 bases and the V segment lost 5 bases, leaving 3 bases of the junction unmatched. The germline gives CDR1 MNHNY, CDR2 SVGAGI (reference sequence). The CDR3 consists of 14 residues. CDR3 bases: TGTGCCAGCAGTCCGGGACAGGGGGGTCAGCCCCAGCATTTT. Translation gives CASSPGQGGQPQHF.

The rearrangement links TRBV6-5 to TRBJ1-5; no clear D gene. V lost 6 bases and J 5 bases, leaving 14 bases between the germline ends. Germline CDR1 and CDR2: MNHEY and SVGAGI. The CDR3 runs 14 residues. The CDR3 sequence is CASSPGSGYQPQHF. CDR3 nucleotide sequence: TGTGCCAGCAGCCCGGGGTCGGGCTATCAGCCCCAGCATTTT.

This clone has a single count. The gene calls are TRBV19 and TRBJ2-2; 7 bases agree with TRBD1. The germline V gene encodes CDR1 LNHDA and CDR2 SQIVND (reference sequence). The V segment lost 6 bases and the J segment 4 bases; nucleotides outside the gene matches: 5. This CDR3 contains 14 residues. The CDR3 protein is CASSLQGSTGELFF. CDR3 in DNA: TGTGCCAGTAGCTTACAGGGGAGCACCGGGGAGCTGTTTTTT.

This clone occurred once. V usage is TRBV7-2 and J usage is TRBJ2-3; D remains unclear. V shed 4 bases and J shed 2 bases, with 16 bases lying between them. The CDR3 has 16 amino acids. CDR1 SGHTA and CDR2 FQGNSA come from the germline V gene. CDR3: CASSSHGRNPTDTQYF. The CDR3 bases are TGTGCCAGCAGCTCACACGGGCGAAACCCCACAGATACGCAGTATTTT.

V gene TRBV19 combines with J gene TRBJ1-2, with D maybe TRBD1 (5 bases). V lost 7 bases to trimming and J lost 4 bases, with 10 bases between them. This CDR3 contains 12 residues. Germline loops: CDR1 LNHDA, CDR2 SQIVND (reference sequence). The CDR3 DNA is TGTGCCAGTACTGCGAGGGGCTATGGCTACACCTTC. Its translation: CASTARGYGYTF.

CDR3 sequence: CASSPRTGEGTEAFF. CDR3 bases: TGTGCCAGCAGCCCCCGGACAGGGGAGGGGACTGAAGCTTTCTTT. The chain recombines TRBV7-9 with TRBJ1-1, with TRBD1 identical over 9 bases. In germline, CDR1 is SEHNR, CDR2 FQNEAQ (reference sequence). V gave up 5 bases and J gave up 5 bases; unmatched junction bases: 9. The CDR3 contains 15 residues.

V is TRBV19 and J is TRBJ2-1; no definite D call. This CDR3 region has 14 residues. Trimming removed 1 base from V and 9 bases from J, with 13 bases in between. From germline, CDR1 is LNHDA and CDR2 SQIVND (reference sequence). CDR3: CASSIVGPPGEQFF. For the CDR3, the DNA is TGTGCCAGTAGTATAGTCGGGCCCCCGGGTGAGCAGTTCTTC.

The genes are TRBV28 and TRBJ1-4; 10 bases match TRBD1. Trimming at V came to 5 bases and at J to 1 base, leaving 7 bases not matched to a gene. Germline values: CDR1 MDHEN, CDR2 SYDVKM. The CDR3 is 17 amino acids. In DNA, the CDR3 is TGTGCCAGCAGTCCACGACAGGGGGCGCAAACTAATGAAAAACTGTTTTTT. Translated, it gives CASSPRQGAQTNEKLFF.

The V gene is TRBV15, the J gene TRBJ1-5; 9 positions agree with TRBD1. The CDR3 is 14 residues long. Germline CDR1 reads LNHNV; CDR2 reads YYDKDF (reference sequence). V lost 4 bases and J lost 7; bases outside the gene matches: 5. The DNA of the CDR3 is TGTGCCACCAGCAAACAGGGGGCAGGGCAGCCCCAGCATTTT. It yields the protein CATSKQGAGQPQHF.

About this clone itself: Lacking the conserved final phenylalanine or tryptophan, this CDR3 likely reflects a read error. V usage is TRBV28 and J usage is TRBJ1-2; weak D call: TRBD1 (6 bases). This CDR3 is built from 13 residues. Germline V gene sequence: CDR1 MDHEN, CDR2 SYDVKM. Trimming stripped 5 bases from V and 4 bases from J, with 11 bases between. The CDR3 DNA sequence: TGTGCCAGCAGTGTGACAGGTACCTATGGCTACACCCTC. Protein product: CASSVTGTYGYTL.

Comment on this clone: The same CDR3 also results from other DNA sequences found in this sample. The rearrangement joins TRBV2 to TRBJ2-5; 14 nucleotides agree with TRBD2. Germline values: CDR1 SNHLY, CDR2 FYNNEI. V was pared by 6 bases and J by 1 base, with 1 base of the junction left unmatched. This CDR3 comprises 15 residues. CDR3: CASSGLAGGQETQYF. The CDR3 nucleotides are TGTGCCAGCAGCGGACTAGCGGGAGGCCAAGAGACCCAGTACTTC.

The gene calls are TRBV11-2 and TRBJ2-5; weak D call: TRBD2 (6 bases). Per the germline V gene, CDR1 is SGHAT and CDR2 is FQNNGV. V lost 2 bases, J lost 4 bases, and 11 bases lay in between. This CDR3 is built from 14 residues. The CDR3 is CASSLIAAVETQYF. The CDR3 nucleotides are TGTGCCAGCAGCTTAATAGCGGCGGTAGAGACCCAGTACTTC.

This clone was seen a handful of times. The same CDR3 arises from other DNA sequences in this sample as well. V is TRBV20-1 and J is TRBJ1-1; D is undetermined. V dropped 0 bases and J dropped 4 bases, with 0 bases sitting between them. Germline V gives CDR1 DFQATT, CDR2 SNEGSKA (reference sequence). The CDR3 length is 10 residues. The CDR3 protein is CSARDTEAFF. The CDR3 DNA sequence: TGCAGTGCTAGAGACACTGAAGCTTTCTTT.

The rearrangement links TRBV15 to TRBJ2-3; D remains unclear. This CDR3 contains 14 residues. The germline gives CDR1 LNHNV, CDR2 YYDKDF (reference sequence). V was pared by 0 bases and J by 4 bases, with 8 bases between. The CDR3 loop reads CATSRDFPPDTQYF. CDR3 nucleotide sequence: TGTGCCACCAGCAGAGACTTCCCTCCAGATACGCAGTATTTT.

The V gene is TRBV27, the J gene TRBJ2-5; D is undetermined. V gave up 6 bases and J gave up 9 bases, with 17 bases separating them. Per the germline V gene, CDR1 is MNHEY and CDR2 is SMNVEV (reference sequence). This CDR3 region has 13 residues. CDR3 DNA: TGTGCCAGCAGCCCTGTTTTGCAGCGCTCCCAGTACTTC. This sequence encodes CASSPVLQRSQYF.

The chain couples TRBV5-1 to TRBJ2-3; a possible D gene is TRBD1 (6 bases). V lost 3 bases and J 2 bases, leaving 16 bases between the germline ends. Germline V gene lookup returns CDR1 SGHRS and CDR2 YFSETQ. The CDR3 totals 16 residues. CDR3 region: CASSSGQTLFTDTQYF. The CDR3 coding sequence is TGCGCCAGCAGCTCCGGACAGACCCTTTTCACAGATACGCAGTATTTT.

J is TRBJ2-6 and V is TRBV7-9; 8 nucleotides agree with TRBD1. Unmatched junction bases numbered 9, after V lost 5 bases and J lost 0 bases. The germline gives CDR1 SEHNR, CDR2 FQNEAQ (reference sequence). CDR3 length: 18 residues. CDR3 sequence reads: CASSPAGGLISGANVLTF. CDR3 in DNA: TGTGCCAGCAGCCCTGCAGGGGGCCTAATCTCTGGGGCCAACGTCCTGACTTTC.